A selection of T cell receptor beta chains follows, all from one sample in a study of CD8 T cells in ankylosing spondylitis. From the 5' RACE reads, TCRdb called clonotypes with MiXCR, one entry per CDR3 protein. The table has some 400,000 distinct CDR3 sequences, under 25% seen once; the top ten hold roughly a sixth. Specimen: blood, either unsorted or a sorted T cell fraction (not recorded which). These receptors originate from a male donor with ankylosing spondylitis. Both conserved end residues are part of each CDR3. A D gene is named only where the DNA matches it firmly. Clone size appears in some rows only: once, few, many, or a class for an expanded clone.

j_gene,v_gene,len,d_gene,abundance,CDR3aa,CDR3nt
TRBJ1-5,TRBV20-1,11,-,few,CSAREGMPQHF,TGCAGTGCTAGAGAGGGGATGCCCCAGCATTTT
TRBJ2-2,TRBV28,13,-,few,CASSLGYGGELFF,TGTGCCAGCAGTTTAGGCTATGGCGGGGAGCTGTTTTTT
TRBJ2-3,TRBV15,16,TRBD2,many,CATTSGRAIDTDTQYF,TGTGCCACCACGAGCGGGAGGGCCATTGACACAGATACGCAGTATTTT
TRBJ1-2,TRBV4-1,16,TRBD1,-,CASSQTLGQGGYGYTF,TGCGCCAGCAGCCAAACCCTGGGACAGGGCGGCTATGGCTACACCTTC
TRBJ1-1,TRBV5-1,15,TRBD1,-,CVSSLGGGGSTEAFF,TGCGTCAGCAGTTTAGGAGGGGGCGGGAGCACTGAAGCTTTCTTT
TRBJ2-2,TRBV6-2/TRBV6-3,16,TRBD2,-,CASSYRTSGSDGELFF,TGTGCCAGCAGTTACAGGACTAGCGGGAGTGACGGGGAGCTGTTTTTT
TRBJ1-6,TRBV29-1,14,TRBD1,few,CSARETGLDSPLHF,TGCAGCGCCCGAGAGACAGGGCTTGATTCACCCCTCCACTTT
TRBJ1-4,TRBV12-3/TRBV12-4,16,-,many,CASSPQTVGRNEKLFF,TGTGCCAGCAGTCCCCAAACGGTTGGCAGGAATGAAAAACTGTTTTTT
TRBJ1-2,TRBV9,16,-,once,CASSPYGTGGNYGYTF,TGTGCCAGCAGCCCTTATGGAACGGGGGGGAACTATGGCTACACCTTC
TRBJ2-3,TRBV20-1,14,-,-,CSATPGRNTDTQYF,TGCAGTGCAACCCCCGGGAGAAACACAGATACGCAGTATTTT
TRBJ1-1,TRBV12-3/TRBV12-4,16,-,few,CASIGRPGDENTEAFF,TGTGCCAGCATAGGGCGGCCAGGAGACGAGAACACTGAAGCTTTCTTT
TRBJ2-7,TRBV7-2,15,TRBD2,few,CASSKQTSGIYEQYF,TGTGCCAGCAGCAAGCAGACTAGCGGGATCTACGAGCAGTACTTC
TRBJ2-7,TRBV28,12,-,-,CASSYGGSEQYF,TGTGCCAGCAGCTACGGGGGTAGCGAGCAGTACTTC
TRBJ2-7,TRBV3-1,13,-,-,CASRFEWGSEQYF,TGTGCCAGCAGATTCGAATGGGGAAGCGAGCAGTACTTC
TRBJ1-2,TRBV7-2,12,-,-,CASRATGIGYTF,TGTGCCAGCAGAGCTACAGGGATCGGCTACACCTTC
TRBJ2-5,TRBV5-1,16,-,-,CASSSKISGNQETQYF,TGCGCCAGCAGCTCCAAGATTAGCGGAAACCAAGAGACCCAGTACTTC
TRBJ2-7,TRBV9,14,-,-,CASSVVAQGGEQYF,TGTGCCAGCAGCGTAGTCGCCCAGGGTGGCGAGCAGTACTTC
TRBJ2-1,TRBV5-1,16,-,few,CASSFRGWGSYNEQFF,TGCGCCAGCAGCTTTCGAGGGTGGGGATCCTACAATGAGCAGTTCTTC
TRBJ1-1,TRBV19,13,TRBD1,few,CASSITGDTEAFF,TGTGCCAGTAGTATCACAGGGGACACTGAAGCTTTCTTT
TRBJ2-3,TRBV5-1,15,TRBD1,few,CASSSTGVRPDTQYF,TGCGCCAGCAGCTCGACAGGGGTACGCCCAGATACGCAGTATTTT
TRBJ2-7,TRBV29-1,14,TRBD2,few,CSLVAGGPSDEQYF,TGCAGCTTAGTAGCGGGAGGGCCCTCCGACGAGCAGTACTTC
TRBJ2-1,TRBV15,16,TRBD2,-,CATSRFLAGGPDEQFF,TGTGCCACCAGCAGGTTTCTAGCGGGAGGGCCGGATGAGCAGTTCTTC
TRBJ1-2,TRBV29-1,12,-,-,CSVEMTAYGYTF,TGCAGCGTTGAGATGACAGCTTATGGCTACACCTTC
TRBJ1-2,TRBV6-5,14,-,-,CASSFDRLYYGYTF,TGTGCCAGCAGTTTTGACAGGCTATACTATGGCTACACCTTC
TRBJ1-4,TRBV4-1,14,-,few,CASNRLPTNEKLFF,TGCGCCAGCAACCGACTGCCAACTAATGAAAAACTGTTTTTT
TRBJ2-7,TRBV6-5,12,-,few,CASRLWTGEQYF,TGTGCCAGCAGGCTATGGACGGGCGAGCAGTACTTC
TRBJ2-1,TRBV20-1,14,TRBD2,few,CSARLAGVLNEQFF,TGCAGTGCGCGACTAGCGGGAGTGCTCAATGAGCAGTTCTTC
TRBJ1-5,TRBV7-8,17,-,-,CASSLVNQGFSNQPQHF,TGTGCCAGCAGCTTAGTGAACCAGGGGTTTAGCAATCAGCCCCAGCATTTT
TRBJ1-5,TRBV11-2,14,-,few,CASSLVGPNQPQHF,TGTGCCAGCAGCTTAGTCGGGCCAAATCAGCCCCAGCATTTT
TRBJ2-2,TRBV5-1,16,-,-,CASSLVGTEGTGELFF,TGCGCCAGCAGCCTAGTAGGGACGGAGGGAACCGGGGAGCTGTTTTTT
TRBJ2-2,TRBV4-3,16,-,-,CASSQDWGLLTGELFF,TGCGCCAGCAGCCAAGATTGGGGACTGTTGACCGGGGAGCTGTTTTTT
TRBJ2-5,TRBV7-2,15,-,few,CASSETDWAVETQYF,TGTGCCAGCAGCGAGACTGACTGGGCTGTAGAGACCCAGTACTTC
TRBJ2-5,TRBV5-6,17,-,-,CASSLATRQWWRETQYF,TGTGCCAGCAGCTTGGCCACTAGACAGTGGTGGCGAGAGACCCAGTACTTC
TRBJ1-1,TRBV25-1,15,-,few,CASSEYGGRGTEAFF,TGTGCCAGCAGTGAATATGGGGGGCGAGGCACTGAAGCTTTCTTT
TRBJ1-5,TRBV30,13,TRBD1,-,CAWDRGGNQPQHF,TGTGCCTGGGACAGGGGAGGCAATCAGCCCCAGCATTTT
TRBJ1-1,TRBV11-1,21,-,-,CASSLAGMNGMPLMRNTEAFF,TGTGCCAGCAGCTTAGCCGGTATGAACGGGATGCCGTTAATGAGGAACACTGAAGCTTTCTTT
TRBJ2-1,TRBV5-1,14,TRBD2,-,CASSAVAGVNEQFF,TGCGCCAGCAGCGCCGTAGCGGGAGTCAATGAGCAGTTCTTC
TRBJ2-5,TRBV19,17,TRBD2,once,CASSIGGLAGVRETQYF,TGTGCCAGTAGTATAGGTGGGCTAGCGGGAGTGCGGGAGACCCAGTACTTC
TRBJ2-3,TRBV2,14,TRBD1,-,CASSGGQDTDTQYF,TGTGCCAGCAGTGGGGGACAGGATACAGATACGCAGTATTTT
TRBJ2-1,TRBV7-9,12,-,-,CASSSGRDEQFF,TGTGCCAGCAGCTCAGGCCGGGATGAGCAGTTCTTC
TRBJ1-6,TRBV10-3,13,-,many,CAIRGQLESPLHF,TGTGCCATCCGCGGACAGCTGGAATCACCCCTCCACTTT
TRBJ2-7,TRBV19,15,-,few,CASSMDKPTSYEQYF,TGTGCCAGTAGTATGGACAAACCAACATCCTACGAGCAGTACTTC
TRBJ1-1,TRBV29-1,16,-,few,CSVEIRTALGFAEAFF,TGCAGCGTTGAAATCCGGACAGCCTTGGGGTTCGCTGAAGCTTTCTTT
TRBJ2-5,TRBV24-1,13,TRBD1,-,CATSDYQGVVQYF,TGTGCCACCAGTGATTACCAGGGGGTCGTCCAGTACTTC
TRBJ1-5,TRBV20-1,15,-,many,CSASAGPRSNQPQHF,TGCAGTGCTAGCGCCGGACCGAGGAGCAATCAGCCCCAGCATTTT
TRBJ2-1,TRBV6-5,11,-,-,CASSGNNEQFF,TGTGCCAGCAGCGGAAACAATGAGCAGTTCTTC
TRBJ1-2,TRBV15,16,-,-,CATSRDPLAAGYGYTF,TGTGCCACCAGCAGAGATCCCCTGGCGGCCGGGTATGGCTACACCTTC
TRBJ1-5,TRBV24-1,14,TRBD1,few,CATSDDRALQPQHF,TGTGCCACCAGTGATGACAGGGCTCTTCAGCCCCAGCATTTT
TRBJ2-1,TRBV6-4,21,TRBD2,-,CASRGLRTSGRNVNSRGVQFF,TGTGCCAGCAGGGGACTGCGAACTAGCGGGAGGAACGTAAACTCAAGGGGAGTGCAGTTCTTC
TRBJ2-7,TRBV5-1,15,-,-,CASSGTQGLTYEQYF,TGCGCCAGCAGCGGGACGCAGGGGTTGACCTACGAGCAGTACTTC
TRBJ1-1,TRBV18,13,-,-,CASSPEKQSEAFF,TGTGCCAGCTCACCAGAGAAACAGAGTGAAGCTTTCTTT
TRBJ2-1,TRBV12-3/TRBV12-4,16,-,few,CASSSNYGLSGIEQFF,TGTGCCAGCAGTTCAAATTATGGCCTTAGCGGTATTGAGCAGTTCTTC
TRBJ1-3,TRBV20-1,12,-,few,CSGGGSGNTIYF,TGCAGTGGGGGGGGATCTGGAAACACCATATATTTT
TRBJ1-5,TRBV5-5,14,-,-,CASSPQGENQPQHF,TGTGCCAGCTCCCCGCAAGGAGAGAATCAGCCCCAGCATTTT
TRBJ2-3,TRBV29-1,14,-,many,CSVEDTRRADTQYF,TGCAGCGTTGAAGACACCCGACGGGCAGATACGCAGTATTTT
TRBJ2-3,TRBV20-1,16,TRBD2,few,CSAQTWGTSGTDTQYF,TGCAGTGCCCAGACCTGGGGGACTAGCGGCACAGATACGCAGTATTTT
TRBJ1-6,TRBV5-1,14,-,-,CARSFGQGHSPLHF,TGCGCCCGCAGCTTCGGGCAGGGACATTCACCCCTCCACTTT
TRBJ1-4,TRBV6-5,13,-,few,CASSYRGHEKLFF,TGTGCCAGCAGTTACCGGGGCCATGAAAAACTGTTTTTT